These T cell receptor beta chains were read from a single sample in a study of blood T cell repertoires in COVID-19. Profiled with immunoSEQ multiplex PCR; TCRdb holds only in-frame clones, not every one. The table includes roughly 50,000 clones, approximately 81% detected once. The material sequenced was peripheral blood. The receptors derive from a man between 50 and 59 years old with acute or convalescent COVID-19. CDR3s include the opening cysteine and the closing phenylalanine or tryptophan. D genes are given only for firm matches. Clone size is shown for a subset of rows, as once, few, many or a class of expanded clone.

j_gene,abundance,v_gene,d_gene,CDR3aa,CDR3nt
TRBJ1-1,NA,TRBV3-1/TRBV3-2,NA,CASSRAQTEAFF,TGTGCCAGCAGCCGGGCACAGACTGAAGCTTTCTTT
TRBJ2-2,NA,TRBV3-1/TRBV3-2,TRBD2,CASSQTSGVTSNTGELFF,TGTGCCAGCAGCCAGACTAGCGGGGTCACCTCGAACACCGGGGAGCTGTTTTTT
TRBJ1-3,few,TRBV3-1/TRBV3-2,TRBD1,CASSQGQGYGNTIYF,TGTGCCAGCAGCCAAGGACAGGGTTACGGAAACACCATATATTTT
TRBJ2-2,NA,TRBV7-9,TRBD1,CASSLVDRERTGELFF,TGTGCCAGCAGCTTAGTGGACAGGGAGAGAACCGGGGAGCTGTTTTTT
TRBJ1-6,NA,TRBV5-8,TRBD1,CASSYDRGNSPLHF,TGTGCCAGCAGCTATGACAGGGGGAATTCACCCCTCCACTTT
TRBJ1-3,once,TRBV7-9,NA,CASSSRFTSGNTIYF,TGTGCCAGCAGCTCCCGATTTACTTCTGGAAACACCATATATTTT
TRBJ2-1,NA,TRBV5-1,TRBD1,CASSLLGSGGTNEQFF,TGCGCCAGCAGCTTGCTGGGATCAGGGGGTACCAATGAGCAGTTCTTC
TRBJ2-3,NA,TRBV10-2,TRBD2,CASSELAGTDTQYF,TGCGCCAGCAGTGAACTAGCGGGCACAGATACGCAGTATTTT
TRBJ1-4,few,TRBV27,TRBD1,CASSSGQDNEKLFF,TGTGCCAGCAGTTCGGGACAGGATAATGAAAAACTGTTTTTT
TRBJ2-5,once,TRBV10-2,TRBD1,CASSKGAYGTQYF,TGCGCCAGCAGCAAGGGGGCCTATGGGACCCAGTACTTC
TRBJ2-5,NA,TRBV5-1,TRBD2,CASSLRLGGQETQYF,TGCGCCAGCAGCTTGCGGCTGGGAGGGCAAGAGACCCAGTACTTC
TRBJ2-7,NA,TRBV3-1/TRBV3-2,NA,CASSQQQGKDEQYF,TGTGCCAGCAGCCAACAGCAGGGTAAGGACGAGCAGTACTTC
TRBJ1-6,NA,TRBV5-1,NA,CASSTDRLNSPLHF,TGCGCCAGCAGCACGGACAGATTAAATTCACCCCTCCACTTT
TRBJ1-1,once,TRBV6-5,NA,CASSYATDPNTEAFF,TGTGCCAGCAGTTACGCGACAGATCCGAACACTGAAGCTTTCTTT
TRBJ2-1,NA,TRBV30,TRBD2,CAWTRAGGRRGNEQFF,TGTGCCTGGACGAGGGCGGGGGGGAGGCGCGGGAATGAGCAGTTCTTC
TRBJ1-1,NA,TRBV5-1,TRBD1,CASSDVQGATEAFF,TGCGCCAGCAGCGATGTACAGGGGGCTACTGAAGCTTTCTTT
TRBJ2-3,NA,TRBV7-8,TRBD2,CASSLRTSGGWGADTQYF,TGTGCCAGCAGCTTACGGACTAGCGGGGGTTGGGGCGCAGATACGCAGTATTTT
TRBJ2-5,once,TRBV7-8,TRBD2,CASSSGLAETQYF,TGTGCCAGCAGCTCGGGACTAGCAGAGACCCAGTACTTC
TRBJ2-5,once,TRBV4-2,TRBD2,CASSPTTGSSGGVETQYF,TGTGCCAGCAGCCCCACGACGGGAAGCAGCGGGGGCGTGGAGACCCAGTACTTC
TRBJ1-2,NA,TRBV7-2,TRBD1,CASSLVPGTGDGYTF,TGTGCCAGCAGCTTGGTGCCGGGGACAGGGGATGGCTACACCTTC
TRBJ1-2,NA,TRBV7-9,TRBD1,CASSSGTVPYGYTF,TGTGCCAGCAGCTCTGGGACAGTCCCTTATGGCTACACCTTC
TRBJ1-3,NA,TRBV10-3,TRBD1,CAISERGITGQGGNTIYF,TGTGCCATCAGTGAGAGGGGGATCACGGGACAGGGAGGAAACACCATATATTTT
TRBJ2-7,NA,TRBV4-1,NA,CASSHTVQGYEQYF,TGCGCCAGCAGCCACACAGTACAGGGCTACGAGCAGTACTTC
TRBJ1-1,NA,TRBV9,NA,CASSVGGLVEYVGKEAAFF,TGTGCCAGCAGCGTAGGCGGTCTTGTAGAGTATGTGGGGAAGGAGGCAGCTTTCTTT
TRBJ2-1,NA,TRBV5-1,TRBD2,CASSPFREAAQEQFF,TGCGCCAGCAGCCCCTTTCGGGAGGCCGCCCAGGAGCAGTTCTTC
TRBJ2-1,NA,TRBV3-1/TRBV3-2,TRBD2,CASSPLAGVNEQFF,TGTGCCAGCAGCCCCCTAGCGGGAGTTAATGAGCAGTTCTTC
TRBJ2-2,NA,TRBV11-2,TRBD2,CASRRGLLSGRTNTGELFF,TGTGCCAGCAGAAGGGGCCTACTTAGCGGGAGGACGAACACCGGGGAGCTGTTTTTT
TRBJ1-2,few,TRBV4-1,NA,CASSQEQARGYTF,TGCGCCAGCAGCCAAGAACAGGCACGGGGCTACACCTTC
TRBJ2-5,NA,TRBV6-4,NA,CASSERRGEETQYF,TGTGCCAGCAGTGAGAGGCGCGGGGAAGAGACCCAGTACTTC
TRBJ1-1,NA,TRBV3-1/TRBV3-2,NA,CASSPRNTEAFF,TGTGCCAGCAGCCCGAGGAACACTGAAGCTTTCTTT
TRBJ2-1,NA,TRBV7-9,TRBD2,CASSPTSGTEQFF,TGTGCCAGCAGCCCGACTAGCGGGACTGAGCAGTTCTTC
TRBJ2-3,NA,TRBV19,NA,CASRRSSSTDTQYF,TGTGCCAGTAGGAGGAGTAGTAGCACAGATACGCAGTATTTT
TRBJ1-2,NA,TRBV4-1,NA,CASSQAMVNYGYTF,TGCGCCAGCAGCCAAGCTATGGTTAACTATGGCTACACCTTC
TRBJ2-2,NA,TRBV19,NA,CASSIGRTANTGELFF,TGTGCCAGTAGTATAGGTCGGACAGCGAACACCGGGGAGCTGTTTTTT
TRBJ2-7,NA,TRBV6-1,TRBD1,CASSELGQGYEQYF,TGTGCCAGCAGTGAATTGGGACAGGGCTACGAGCAGTACTTC
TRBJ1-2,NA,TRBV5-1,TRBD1,CASSFGQGAQMAYGYTF,TGCGCCAGCAGTTTCGGACAGGGGGCACAAATGGCATATGGCTACACCTTC
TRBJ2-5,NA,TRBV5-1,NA,CASSLVGGGAQETQYF,TGCGCCAGCAGCTTGGTGGGAGGAGGGGCCCAAGAGACCCAGTACTTC
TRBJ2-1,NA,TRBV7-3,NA,CASSPRGAIHEQFF,TGTGCCAGCAGCCCAAGGGGCGCCATTCATGAGCAGTTCTTC
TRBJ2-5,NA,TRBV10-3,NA,CAIRPGREETQYF,TGTGCCATCCGCCCCGGCAGGGAAGAGACCCAGTACTTC
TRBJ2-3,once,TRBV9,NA,CASSGWTESTDTQYF,TGTGCCAGCAGCGGCTGGACAGAGTCCACAGATACGCAGTATTTT
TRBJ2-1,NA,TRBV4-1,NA,CASSQRTSELNEQFF,TGCGCCAGCAGCCAAAGAACTTCGGAGCTCAATGAGCAGTTCTTC
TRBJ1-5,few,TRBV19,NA,CASSIQTGSNQPQHF,TGTGCCAGTAGTATCCAAACAGGTAGCAATCAGCCCCAGCATTTT
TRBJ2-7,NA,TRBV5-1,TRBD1,CASSLAATGEYEQYF,TGCGCCAGCAGCTTGGCGGCGACAGGGGAGTACGAGCAGTACTTC
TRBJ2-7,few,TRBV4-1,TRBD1,CASSLHYGVGGGFEQYF,TGCGCCAGCAGCCTCCATTATGGGGTAGGGGGCGGTTTCGAGCAGTACTTC
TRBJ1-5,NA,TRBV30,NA,CAWSGQNNQPQHF,TGTGCCTGGAGTGGGCAGAACAATCAGCCCCAGCATTTT
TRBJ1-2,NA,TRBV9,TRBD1,CASSLRDRLLVGGYTF,TGTGCCAGCAGCCTCCGGGACAGGCTCTTAGTAGGTGGCTACACCTTC